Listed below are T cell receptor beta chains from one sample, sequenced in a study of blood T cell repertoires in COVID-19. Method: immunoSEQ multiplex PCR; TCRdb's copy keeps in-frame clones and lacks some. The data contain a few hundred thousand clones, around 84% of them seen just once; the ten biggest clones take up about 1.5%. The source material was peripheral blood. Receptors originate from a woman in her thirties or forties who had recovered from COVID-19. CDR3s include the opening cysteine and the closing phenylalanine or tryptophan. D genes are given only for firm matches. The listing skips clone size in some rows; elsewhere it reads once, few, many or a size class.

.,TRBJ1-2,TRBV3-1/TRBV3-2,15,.,TGTGCCAGCAGCCAAGATATCACACAGAGGGGGGGCTACACCTTC,CASSQDITQRGGYTF
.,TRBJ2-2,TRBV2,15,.,TGTGCCAGCAGTGTAATGGGCGCGAACACCGGGGAGCTGTTTTTT,CASSVMGANTGELFF
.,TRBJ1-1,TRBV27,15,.,TGTGCCACCGGCCAAGGAGGGAGAAGAGGGGCTGAAGCTTTCTTT,CATGQGGRRGAEAFF
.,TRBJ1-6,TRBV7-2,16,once,TGTGCCAGCAGCTTAGCGCTGGGTGATGGCGGCTCACCCCTCCACTTT,CASSLALGDGGSPLHF
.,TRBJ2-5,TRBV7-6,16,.,TGTGCCAGCAGCTTAGCGAGGGACACCCGACCGGAGACCCAGTACTTC,CASSLARDTRPETQYF
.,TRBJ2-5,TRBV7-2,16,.,TGTGCCAGCAGCTCAAGCGGGACAGGTCTTGGTGGAGGCCAGTACTTC,CASSSSGTGLGGGQYF
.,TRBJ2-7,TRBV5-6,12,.,TGTGCCAGCAGCTTTAGTTCCTACGAGCAGTACTTC,CASSFSSYEQYF
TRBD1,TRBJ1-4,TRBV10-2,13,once,TGCGCCAGCTCAGGACAGGGGAATGAAAAACTGTTTTTT,CASSGQGNEKLFF
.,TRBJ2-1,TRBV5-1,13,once,TGCGCCAGCAGCTTGGTTATCGACAATGAGCAGTTCTTC,CASSLVIDNEQFF
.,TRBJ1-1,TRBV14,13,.,TGTGCCAGCACTTCAGGGCTGGACACTGAAGCTTTCTTT,CASTSGLDTEAFF
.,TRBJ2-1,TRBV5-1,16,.,TGCGCCAGCAGCTTGGAAGCCGGGGGACCTTACAATGAGCAGTTCTTC,CASSLEAGGPYNEQFF
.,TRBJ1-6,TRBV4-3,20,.,TGCGCCAGCAGCCATTATACACACAGCGGCAAAAGAGTCGACCGACCACCCCTCCACTTT,CASSHYTHSGKRVDRPPLHF
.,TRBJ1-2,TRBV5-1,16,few,TGCGCCAGCAGCGAAACAGCCGGGACACCTAACTATGGCTACACCTTC,CASSETAGTPNYGYTF
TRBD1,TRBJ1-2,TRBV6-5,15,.,TGTGCCAGCAGTCCGACAGGGGGCGCAGGCTATGGCTACACCTTC,CASSPTGGAGYGYTF
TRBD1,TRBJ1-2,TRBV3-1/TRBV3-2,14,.,TGTGCCAGCAGCCCAGAGGGACAGGGGGAAGGCTACACCTTC,CASSPEGQGEGYTF
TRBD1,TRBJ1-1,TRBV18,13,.,TGTGCCAGCTCACCCCAGGGGGATTCTGAAGCTTTCTTT,CASSPQGDSEAFF
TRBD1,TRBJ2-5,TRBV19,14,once,TGTGCCAGTAGTGTCCAGGGGGTGGGGGAGACCCAGTACTTC,CASSVQGVGETQYF